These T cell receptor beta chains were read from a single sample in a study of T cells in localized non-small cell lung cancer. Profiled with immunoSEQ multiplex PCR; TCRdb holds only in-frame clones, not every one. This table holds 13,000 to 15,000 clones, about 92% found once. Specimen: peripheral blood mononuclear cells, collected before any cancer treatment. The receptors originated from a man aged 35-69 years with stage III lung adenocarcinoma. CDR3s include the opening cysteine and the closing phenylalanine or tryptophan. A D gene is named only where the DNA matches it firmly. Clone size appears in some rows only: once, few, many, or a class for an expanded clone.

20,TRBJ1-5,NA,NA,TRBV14,TGTGCCAGCAGCCACGCTATCAAGCAGGGTCGGTATTTCGGCAATCAGCCCCAGCATTTT,CASSHAIKQGRYFGNQPQHF
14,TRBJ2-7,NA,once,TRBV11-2,TGTGCCAGCAGCACCCAGGGAAAGTTCTACGAGCAGTACTTC,CASSTQGKFYEQYF
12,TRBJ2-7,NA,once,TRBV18,TGTGCCAGCTCACCCCCCTCAGGAGAGCAGTACTTC,CASSPPSGEQYF
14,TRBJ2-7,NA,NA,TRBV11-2,TGTGCCAGCAGCTTACGACTAGTCAGCTACGAGCAGTACTTC,CASSLRLVSYEQYF
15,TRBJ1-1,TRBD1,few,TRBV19,TGTGCCAGTAGTGCTGGACAGGGGTGGCCTAGGAGAGCTTTCTTT,CASSAGQGWPRRAFF
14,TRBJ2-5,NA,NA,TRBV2,TGTGCCAGCAGGGACCCTGACAGGCAAGAGACCCAGTACTTC,CASRDPDRQETQYF
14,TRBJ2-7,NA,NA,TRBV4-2,TGTGCCAGCAGCCAGTTACTAGAAGATTACGAGCAGTACTTC,CASSQLLEDYEQYF
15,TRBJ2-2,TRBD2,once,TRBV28,TGTGCCAGCAGTTTACTAGCGGGTAACACCGGGGAGCTGTTTTTT,CASSLLAGNTGELFF
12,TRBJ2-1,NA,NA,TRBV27,TGTGCCAGCAGTTTACAGGGAGGTGAGCAGTTCTTC,CASSLQGGEQFF
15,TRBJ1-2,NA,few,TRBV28,TGTGCCAGCAGTTTACAGCTGGTATCGTACTATGGCTACACCTTC,CASSLQLVSYYGYTF
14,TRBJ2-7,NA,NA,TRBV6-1,TGTGCCAGCAGTCCTCGGGAACAGGCCTACGAGCAGTACTTC,CASSPREQAYEQYF
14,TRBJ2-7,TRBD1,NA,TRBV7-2,TGTGCCAGCAGCTTAAGGGACAGGGGCCACGAGCAGTACTTC,CASSLRDRGHEQYF
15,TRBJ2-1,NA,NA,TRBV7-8,TGTGCCAGCAGCTTAGGTCTAGTCATGACTGATGAGCAGTTCTTC,CASSLGLVMTDEQFF
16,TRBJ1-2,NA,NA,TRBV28,TGTGCCAGCAGTTCATCCCTAAGGGGGACGGGACATGGCTACACCTTC,CASSSSLRGTGHGYTF
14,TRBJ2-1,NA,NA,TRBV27,TGTGCCAGCAAATTGAGGCGGGAACACAATGAGCAGTTCTTC,CASKLRREHNEQFF
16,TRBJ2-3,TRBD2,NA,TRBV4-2,TGTGCCAGCAGCCTTCAACTAGCGGGAGGGCCAGATACGCAGTATTTT,CASSLQLAGGPDTQYF
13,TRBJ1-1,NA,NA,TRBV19,TGTGCCATTTGGGACGGACGGTCTCCTGAAGCTTTCTTT,CAIWDGRSPEAFF
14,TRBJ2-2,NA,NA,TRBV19,TGTGCCAGTAGGGGGGGTGCGAACACCGGGGAGCTGTTTTTT,CASRGGANTGELFF
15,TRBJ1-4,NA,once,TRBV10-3,TGTGCCATCAGTGACAGGGCCGCAACTAATGAAAAACTGTTTTTT,CAISDRAATNEKLFF
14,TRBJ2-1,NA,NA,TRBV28,TGTGCCAGCTGGGGACACGCGACATACAATGAGCAGTTCTTC,CASWGHATYNEQFF